The source of this T cell receptor (beta chain) is a study of blood T cell repertoires in COVID-19. Study as a whole: Material from acute and convalescent COVID-19 was sourced from the United States, Italy and Spain.

Profiling relied on immunoSEQ multiplex PCR, and the TCRdb table lists in-frame clones only, not all of them. This sample has roughly 150,000 clones; 70% to 90% occur once, and the top ten carry 11%. This CDR3 region has 13 residues. The germline CDR1 and CDR2 sequences are SNHLY and FYNNEI. V was clipped by 2 bases and J by 7 bases, with 11 bases between them. The chain joins TRBV2 to TRBJ1-2; D not resolved. The TCR sequence derives from an elderly woman with acute or convalescent COVID-19. The sample taken for sequencing was peripheral blood. The CDR3 is CASSEQPDFGYTF. CDR3 DNA: TGTGCCAGCAGTGAACAGCCCGACTTTGGCTACACCTTC.